Presented here are 2 T cell receptor beta chains from one specimen sequenced in a study of blood T cell repertoires in COVID-19. Method: immunoSEQ multiplex PCR; TCRdb's copy keeps in-frame clones and lacks some. The data contain about 310,000 clones, more than 75% of them singletons. The sample taken for sequencing was peripheral blood. These receptor sequences come from a man aged 45-65 years with active or convalescent COVID-19.

The V call is TRBV6-2 or TRBV6-3, the J call TRBJ1-5, with 11 bases that match TRBD1. The V and J ends lost 2 bases and 2 bases, in that order; junction bases with no gene match: 8. Germline CDR1 and CDR2: MNHEY and SVGEGT. The CDR3 is 18 amino acids. The CDR3 bases are TGTGCCAGCAGTTACGGGACAGGGGGTCTCATAGGCAATCAGCCCCAGCATTTT. Protein: CASSYGTGGLIGNQPQHF.

V gene TRBV7-6 combines with J gene TRBJ1-2; 7 bases match TRBD1. The J segment lost 7 bases and the V segment lost 4 bases, leaving 15 bases of the junction unmatched. Germline CDR1 and CDR2: SGHVS and FNYEAQ. This CDR3 region has 16 residues. The CDR3 sequence: CASSSYTTGPEVGYTF. Written as DNA, the CDR3 is TGTGCCAGCAGCTCGTATACGACAGGGCCAGAGGTTGGCTACACCTTC.